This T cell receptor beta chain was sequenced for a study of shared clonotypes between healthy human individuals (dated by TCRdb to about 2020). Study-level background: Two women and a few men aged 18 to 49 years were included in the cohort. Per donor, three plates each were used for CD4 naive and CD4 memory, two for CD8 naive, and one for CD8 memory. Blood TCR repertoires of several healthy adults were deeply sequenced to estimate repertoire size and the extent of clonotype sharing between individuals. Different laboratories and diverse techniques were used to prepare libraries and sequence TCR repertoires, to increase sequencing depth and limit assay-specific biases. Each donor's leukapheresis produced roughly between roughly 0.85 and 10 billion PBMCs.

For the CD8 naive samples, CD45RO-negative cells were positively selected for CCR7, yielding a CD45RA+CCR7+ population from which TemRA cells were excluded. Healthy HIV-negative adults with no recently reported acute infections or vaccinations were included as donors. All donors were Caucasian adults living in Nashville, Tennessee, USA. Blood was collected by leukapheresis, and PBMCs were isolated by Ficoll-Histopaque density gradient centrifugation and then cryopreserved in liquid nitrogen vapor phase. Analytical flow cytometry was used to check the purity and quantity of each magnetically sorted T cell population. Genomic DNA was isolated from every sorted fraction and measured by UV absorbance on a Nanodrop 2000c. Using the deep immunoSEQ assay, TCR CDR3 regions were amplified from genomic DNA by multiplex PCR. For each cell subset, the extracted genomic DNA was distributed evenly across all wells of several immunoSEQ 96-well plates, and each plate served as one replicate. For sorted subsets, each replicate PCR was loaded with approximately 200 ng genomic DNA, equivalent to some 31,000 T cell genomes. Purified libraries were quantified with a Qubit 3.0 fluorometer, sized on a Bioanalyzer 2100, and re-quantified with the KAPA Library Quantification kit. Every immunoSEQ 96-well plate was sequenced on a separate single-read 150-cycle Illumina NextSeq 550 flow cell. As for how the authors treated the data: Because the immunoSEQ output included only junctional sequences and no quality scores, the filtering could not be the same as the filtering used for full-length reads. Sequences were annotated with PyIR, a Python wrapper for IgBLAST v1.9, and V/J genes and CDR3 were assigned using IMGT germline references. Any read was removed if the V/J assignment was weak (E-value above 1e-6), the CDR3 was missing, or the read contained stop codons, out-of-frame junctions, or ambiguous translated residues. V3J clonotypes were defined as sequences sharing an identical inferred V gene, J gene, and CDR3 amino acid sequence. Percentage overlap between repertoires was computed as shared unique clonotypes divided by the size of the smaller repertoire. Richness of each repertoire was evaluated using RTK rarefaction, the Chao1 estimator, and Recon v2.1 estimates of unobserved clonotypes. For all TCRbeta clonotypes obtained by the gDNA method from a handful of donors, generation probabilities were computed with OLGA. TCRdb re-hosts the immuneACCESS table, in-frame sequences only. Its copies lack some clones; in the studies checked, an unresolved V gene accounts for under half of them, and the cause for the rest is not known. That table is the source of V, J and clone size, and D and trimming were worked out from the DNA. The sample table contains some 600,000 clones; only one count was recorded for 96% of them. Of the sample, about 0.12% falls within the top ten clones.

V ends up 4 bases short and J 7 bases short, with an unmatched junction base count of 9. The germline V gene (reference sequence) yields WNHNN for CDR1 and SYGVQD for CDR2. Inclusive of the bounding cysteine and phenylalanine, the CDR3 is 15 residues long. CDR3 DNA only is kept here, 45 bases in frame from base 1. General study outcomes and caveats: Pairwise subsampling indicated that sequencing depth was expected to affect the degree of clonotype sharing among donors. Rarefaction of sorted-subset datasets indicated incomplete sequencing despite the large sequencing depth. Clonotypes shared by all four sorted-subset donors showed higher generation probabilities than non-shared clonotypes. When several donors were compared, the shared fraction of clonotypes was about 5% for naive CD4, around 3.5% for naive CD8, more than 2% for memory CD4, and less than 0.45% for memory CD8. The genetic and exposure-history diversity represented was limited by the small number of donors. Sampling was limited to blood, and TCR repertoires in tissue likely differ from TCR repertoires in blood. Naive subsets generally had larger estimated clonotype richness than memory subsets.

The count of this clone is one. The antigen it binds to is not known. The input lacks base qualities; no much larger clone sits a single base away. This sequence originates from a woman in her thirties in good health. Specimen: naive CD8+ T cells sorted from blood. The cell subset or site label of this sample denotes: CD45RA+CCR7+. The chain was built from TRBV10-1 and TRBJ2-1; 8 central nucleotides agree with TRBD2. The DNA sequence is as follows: TGCGCCAGCAGTGGCTGGCCCGGGGGGGAAAATGAGCAGTTCTTC. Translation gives CASSGWPGGENEQFF.